This T cell receptor (beta chain) derives from a study of blood T cell repertoires in COVID-19. Assay used: immunoSEQ multiplex PCR; TCRdb lists only in-frame clones, some missing. The data show fewer than 200,000 clones, approximately 82% seen once. This CDR3 has 16 residues. The ends lost 5 bases at V and 1 base at J; junction bases unmatched: 9. Germline CDR1 reads MNHEY; CDR2 reads SMNVEV (reference sequence). The receptor was derived from a woman in her seventies who had recovered from COVID-19. This rearrangement joins TRBV27 to TRBJ1-1; TRBD1 matches 8 bases. Sequencing was performed on peripheral blood. The CDR3 DNA reads TGTGCCAGCAGTCCCAGCCAGGGGGCGTGGAACACTGAAGCTTTCTTT. Translation: CASSPSQGAWNTEAFF.